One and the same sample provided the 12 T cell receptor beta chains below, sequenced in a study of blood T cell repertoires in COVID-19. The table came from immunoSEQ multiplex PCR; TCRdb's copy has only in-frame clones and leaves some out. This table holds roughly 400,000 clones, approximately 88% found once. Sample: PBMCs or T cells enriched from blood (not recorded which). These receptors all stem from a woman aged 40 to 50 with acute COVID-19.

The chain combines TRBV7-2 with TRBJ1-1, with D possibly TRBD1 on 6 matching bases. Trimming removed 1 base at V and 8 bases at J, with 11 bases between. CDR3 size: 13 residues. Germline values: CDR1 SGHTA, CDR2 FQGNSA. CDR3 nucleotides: TGTGCCAGCAGCTTAGTAGGGGGAAGGGAAGCTTTCTTT. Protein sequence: CASSLVGGREAFF.

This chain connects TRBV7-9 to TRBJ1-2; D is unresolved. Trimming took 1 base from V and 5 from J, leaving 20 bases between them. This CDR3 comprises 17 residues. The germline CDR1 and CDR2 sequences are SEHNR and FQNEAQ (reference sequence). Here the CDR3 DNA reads TGTGCCAGCAGCTTAGGTGGAGGACGACCCCCGACTTATGGCTACACCTTC. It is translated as CASSLGGGRPPTYGYTF.

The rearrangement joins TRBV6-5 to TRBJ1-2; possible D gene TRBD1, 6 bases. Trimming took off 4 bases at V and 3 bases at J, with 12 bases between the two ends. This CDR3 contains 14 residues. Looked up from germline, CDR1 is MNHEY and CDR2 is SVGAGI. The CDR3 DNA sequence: TGTGCCAGCAGTTCGGGGGGGGGCTACTATGGCTACACCTTC. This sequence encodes CASSSGGGYYGYTF.

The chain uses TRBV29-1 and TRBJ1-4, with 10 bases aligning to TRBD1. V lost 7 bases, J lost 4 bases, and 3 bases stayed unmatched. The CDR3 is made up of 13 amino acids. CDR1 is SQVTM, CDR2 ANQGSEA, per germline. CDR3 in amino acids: CSAGQGGNEKLFF. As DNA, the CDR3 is TGCAGCGCCGGACAGGGGGGTAATGAAAAACTGTTTTTT.

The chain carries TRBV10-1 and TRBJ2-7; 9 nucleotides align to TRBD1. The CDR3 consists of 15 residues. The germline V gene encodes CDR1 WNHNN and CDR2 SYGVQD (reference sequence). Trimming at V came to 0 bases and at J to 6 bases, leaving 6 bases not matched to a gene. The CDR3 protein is CASSESGTGSGEQYF. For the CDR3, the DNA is TGCGCCAGCAGTGAGTCAGGGACAGGGAGCGGCGAGCAGTACTTC.

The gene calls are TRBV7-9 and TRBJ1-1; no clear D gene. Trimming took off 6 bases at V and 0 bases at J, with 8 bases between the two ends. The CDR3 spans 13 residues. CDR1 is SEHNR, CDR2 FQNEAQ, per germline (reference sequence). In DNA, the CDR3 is TGTGCCAGCAGGCTTGAGGTGAACACTGAAGCTTTCTTT. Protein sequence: CASRLEVNTEAFF.

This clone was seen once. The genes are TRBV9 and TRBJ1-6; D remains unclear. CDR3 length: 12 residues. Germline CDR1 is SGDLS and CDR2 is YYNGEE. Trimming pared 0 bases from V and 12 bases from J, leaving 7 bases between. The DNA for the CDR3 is TGTGCCAGCAGCGTAGGGGCTGGACCCCTCCACTTT. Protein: CASSVGAGPLHF.

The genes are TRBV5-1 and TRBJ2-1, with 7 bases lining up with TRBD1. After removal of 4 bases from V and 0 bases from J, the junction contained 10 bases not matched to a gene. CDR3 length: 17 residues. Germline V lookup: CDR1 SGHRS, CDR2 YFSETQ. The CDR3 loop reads CASSRIIQGPSYNEQFF. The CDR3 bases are TGCGCCAGCAGCAGAATAATACAGGGGCCCTCCTACAATGAGCAGTTCTTC.

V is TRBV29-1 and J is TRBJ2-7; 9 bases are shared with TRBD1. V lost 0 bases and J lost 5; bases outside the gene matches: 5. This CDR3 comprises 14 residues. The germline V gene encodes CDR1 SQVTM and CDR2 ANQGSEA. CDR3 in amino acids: CSVEDRGQGNEQYF. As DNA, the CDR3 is TGCAGCGTTGAAGATAGGGGACAGGGTAACGAGCAGTACTTC.

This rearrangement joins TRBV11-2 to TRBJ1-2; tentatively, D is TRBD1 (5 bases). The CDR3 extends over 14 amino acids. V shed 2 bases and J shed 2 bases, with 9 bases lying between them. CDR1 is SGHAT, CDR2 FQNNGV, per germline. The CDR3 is CASSLIDSNYGYTF. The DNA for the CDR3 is TGTGCCAGCAGCTTAATTGACAGCAACTATGGCTACACCTTC.

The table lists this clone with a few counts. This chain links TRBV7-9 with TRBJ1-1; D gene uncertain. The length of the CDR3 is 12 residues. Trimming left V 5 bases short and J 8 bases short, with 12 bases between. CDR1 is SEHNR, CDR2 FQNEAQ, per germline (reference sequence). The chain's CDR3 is CASSDIIAEAFF. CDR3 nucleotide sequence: TGTGCCAGCAGCGATATCATAGCCGAAGCTTTCTTT.

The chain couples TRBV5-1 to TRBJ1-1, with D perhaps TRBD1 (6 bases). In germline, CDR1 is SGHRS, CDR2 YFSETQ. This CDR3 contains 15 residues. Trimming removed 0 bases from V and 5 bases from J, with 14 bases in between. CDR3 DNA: TGCGCCAGCAGCTTGGCGGCGGGGGCAGGGACTGAAGCTTTCTTT. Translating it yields CASSLAAGAGTEAFF.